In its sample, the clone carrying this TCR beta chain was seen a few times. Its antigen is currently unknown. This entry belongs to a study of neurological immune-mediated disorders. Using its own MiXCR run on the 5' RACE reads, TCRdb lists one record per CDR3 protein. The data contain about 55,000 distinct CDR3 sequences, 3.8% of them singletons. The CDR3 covers 15 residues. Trimming removed 1 base from V and 0 bases from J; junction bases left unmatched: 3. Germline V gene sequence: CDR1 SGHTA, CDR2 FQGNSA. Points from the study as a whole: Multiple sclerosis was found to have the least TCR clonal expansion, below healthy controls, and HTLV-1-associated myelopathy the most. One cluster of related CDR3 sequences contained, by phylogenetic grouping, the repertoires of 18 of 34 multiple sclerosis patients and formed a possible signature. None of the CDR3 amino acid sequences of expanded clones were shared across subjects, and this suggested private repertoires in all groups.

The receptor's source is a man aged 55 to 70 with multiple sclerosis. The V call is TRBV7-2, the J call TRBJ2-7; 7 nucleotides align to TRBD2. Sequencing was performed on PBMCs. CDR3 coding DNA: TGTGCCAGCAGCTTAGAGCCTAGCGGCTCCTACGAGCAGTACTTC. This translates into CASSLEPSGSYEQYF.